This T cell receptor (beta chain) was found in a study of blood T cell repertoires in COVID-19. Background on the study: T cells, B-cell-depleted T cells, or PBMCs provided the cDNA or gDNA that served as material.

Assay: immunoSEQ multiplex PCR; the TCRdb copy retains only in-frame clones and omits some. The data contain 150,000 to 200,000 clones, approximately 79% of them singletons. V lost 4 bases to trimming and J lost 8 bases, with 14 bases between them. CDR3 size: 13 residues. Germline assignment: CDR1 LGHDT and CDR2 YNNKEL (reference sequence). In this sample, this clone turned up once. V usage is TRBV3-1 (or the pseudogene TRBV3-2) and J usage is TRBJ1-2; D is unresolved. The sequenced sample was peripheral blood. The source is a woman over 75 with acute or convalescent COVID-19. In nucleotides, the CDR3 is TGTGCCAGCAGCCGGGCCGGAGGGAACGGCTACACCTTC. It codes for CASSRAGGNGYTF.